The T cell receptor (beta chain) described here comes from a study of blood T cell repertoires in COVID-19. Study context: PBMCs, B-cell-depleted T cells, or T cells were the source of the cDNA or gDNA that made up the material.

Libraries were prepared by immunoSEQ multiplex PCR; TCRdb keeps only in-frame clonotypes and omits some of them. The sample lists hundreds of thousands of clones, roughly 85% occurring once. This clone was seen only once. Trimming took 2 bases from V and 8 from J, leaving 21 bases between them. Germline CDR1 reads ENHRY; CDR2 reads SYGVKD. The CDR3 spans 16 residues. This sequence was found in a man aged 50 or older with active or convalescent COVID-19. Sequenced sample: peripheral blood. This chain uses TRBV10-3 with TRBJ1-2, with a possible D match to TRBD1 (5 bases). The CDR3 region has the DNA TGTGCCATCAGTGAGGACCAGGGAGGAAGGGGAAGGGGCTACACCTTC. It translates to CAISEDQGGRGRGYTF.